A single T cell receptor (beta chain) is shown here with its context. The sample belongs to a study of blood T cell repertoires in COVID-19. Study-wide context: COVID-19 samples, acute and convalescent, were from the United States, Italy and Spain. In each case, the material was cDNA or gDNA derived from T cells, B-cell-depleted T cells, or PBMCs.

CDR3 length equals 13 residues. The V gene's germline CDR1 is MDHEN and CDR2 SYDVKM. With 2 bases removed from V and 7 bases from J, the gap between germline ends came to 11 bases. The authors' processing: Amplification of reference gene primers provided the estimated nucleated cell counts. Profiling relied on immunoSEQ multiplex PCR, and the TCRdb table lists in-frame clones only, not all of them. That table is the source of V, J and clone size, and D and trimming were worked out from the DNA. This sample has around 100,000 clones; roughly 80% occur once, and the top ten carry 3.5% to 5%. Source material: peripheral blood. The rearrangement uses TRBV28 and TRBJ1-2, with D maybe TRBD1 (6 bases). This TCR was recovered from a human donor in a cohort sampled during active COVID-19. The CDR3 region has the DNA TGTGCCAGCAGTTTAACGGGGGGCGGTGGCTACACCTTC. This encodes CASSLTGGGGYTF.